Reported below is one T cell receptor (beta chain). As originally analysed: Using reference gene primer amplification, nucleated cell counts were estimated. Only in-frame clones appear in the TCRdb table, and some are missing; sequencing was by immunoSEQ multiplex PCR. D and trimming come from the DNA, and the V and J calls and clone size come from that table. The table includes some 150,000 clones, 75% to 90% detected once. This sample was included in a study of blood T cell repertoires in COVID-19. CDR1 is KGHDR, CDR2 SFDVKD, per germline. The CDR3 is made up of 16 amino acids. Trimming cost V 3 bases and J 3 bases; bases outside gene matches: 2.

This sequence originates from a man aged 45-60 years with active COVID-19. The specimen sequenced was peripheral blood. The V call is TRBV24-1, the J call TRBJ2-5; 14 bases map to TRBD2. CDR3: CATSDTTSGGEETQYF. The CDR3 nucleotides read TGTGCCACCAGTGATACGACTAGCGGGGGGGAAGAGACCCAGTACTTC.